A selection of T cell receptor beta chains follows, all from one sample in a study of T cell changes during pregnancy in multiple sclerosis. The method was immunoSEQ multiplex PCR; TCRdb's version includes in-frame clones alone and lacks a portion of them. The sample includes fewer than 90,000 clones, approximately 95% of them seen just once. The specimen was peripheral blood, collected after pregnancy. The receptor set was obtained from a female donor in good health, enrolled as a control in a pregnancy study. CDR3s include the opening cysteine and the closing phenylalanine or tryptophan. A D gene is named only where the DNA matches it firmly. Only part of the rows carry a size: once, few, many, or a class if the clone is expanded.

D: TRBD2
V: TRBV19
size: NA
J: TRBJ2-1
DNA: TGTGCCAGTAGTATGGAGCGAGCGGGGCCTAACAATGAGCAGTTCTTC
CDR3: CASSMERAGPNNEQFF

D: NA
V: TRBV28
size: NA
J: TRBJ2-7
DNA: TGTGCCAGCAGTCACCGGAAACTACCTTCCTACGAGCAGTACTTC
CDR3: CASSHRKLPSYEQYF

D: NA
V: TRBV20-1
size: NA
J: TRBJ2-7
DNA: TGCAGTGCTAGTGTAGCGAACGAGCAGTACTTC
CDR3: CSASVANEQYF

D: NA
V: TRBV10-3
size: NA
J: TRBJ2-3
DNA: TGTGCCATCAGTGAGTCGAGCGGATCAGATACGCAGTATTTT
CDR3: CAISESSGSDTQYF

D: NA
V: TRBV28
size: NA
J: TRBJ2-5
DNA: TGTGCCAGCAGTCTCAGTCAACAAGAGACCCAGTACTTC
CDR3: CASSLSQQETQYF

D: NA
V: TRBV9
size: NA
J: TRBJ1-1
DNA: TGTGCCAGCACCTTCACTCGGGAAGCTTTCTTT
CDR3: CASTFTREAFF

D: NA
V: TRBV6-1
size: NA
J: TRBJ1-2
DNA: TGTGCCGCCCTTGGGGGCCTGGACTATGGCTACACCTTC
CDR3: CAALGGLDYGYTF

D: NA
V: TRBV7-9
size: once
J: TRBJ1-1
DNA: TGTGCCAGCAGCCCCCAAGGAGGGCACACTGAAGCTTTCTTT
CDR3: CASSPQGGHTEAFF

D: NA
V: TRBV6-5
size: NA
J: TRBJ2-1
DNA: TGTGCCAGCAGTTTACCAGGGACAAATGAGCAGTTCTTC
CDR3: CASSLPGTNEQFF

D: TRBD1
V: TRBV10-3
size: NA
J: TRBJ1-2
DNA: TGTGCCATCAGGGACAGGGACATCTATGGCTACACCTTC
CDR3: CAIRDRDIYGYTF

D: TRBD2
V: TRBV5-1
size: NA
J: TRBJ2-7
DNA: TGCGCCAGCAGCCAGTCTAGCGGGAGTATCAACGAGCAGTACTTC
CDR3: CASSQSSGSINEQYF

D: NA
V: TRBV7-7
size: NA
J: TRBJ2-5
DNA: TGTGCTAGCAGCTTGTCCGTTTTCCCCCAAGAGACCCAGTACTTC
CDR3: CASSLSVFPQETQYF

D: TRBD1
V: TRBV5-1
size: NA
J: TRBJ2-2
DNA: TGCGCCAGCAGCCCGGGGACAGCGAACACCGGGGAGCTGTTTTTT
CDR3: CASSPGTANTGELFF

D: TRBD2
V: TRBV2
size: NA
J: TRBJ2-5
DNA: TGTGCCAGCAGTGAACCCGTAATCGGGACTAGCGGGAGTGAAGAGACCCAGTACTTC
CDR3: CASSEPVIGTSGSEETQYF

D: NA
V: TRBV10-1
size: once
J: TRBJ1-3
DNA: TGCGCCAGCAGTGACCAGGGTGGTTCTGGAAACACCATATATTTT
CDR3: CASSDQGGSGNTIYF

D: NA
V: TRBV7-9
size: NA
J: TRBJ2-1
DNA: TGTGCCAGCAGCGAGGTGGGCAATGAGCAGTTCTTC
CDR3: CASSEVGNEQFF

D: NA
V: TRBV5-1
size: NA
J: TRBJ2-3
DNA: TGCGCCAGCAGCGCTGGCCAAACCGCAGGGGGCACAGATACGCAGTATTTT
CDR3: CASSAGQTAGGTDTQYF

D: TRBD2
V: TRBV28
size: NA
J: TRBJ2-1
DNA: TGTGCCAGCAGTCAGACTAGCGGGAGAATGATTCATGAGCAGTTCTTC
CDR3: CASSQTSGRMIHEQFF

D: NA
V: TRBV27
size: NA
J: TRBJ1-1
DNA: TGTGCCAGTAGGAGGGCGACTACTGAAGCTTTCTTT
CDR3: CASRRATTEAFF

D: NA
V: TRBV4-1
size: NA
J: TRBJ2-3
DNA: TGCGCCAGCAGCCAAAGATCCGGACTGATAAGCACAGATACGCAGTATTTT
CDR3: CASSQRSGLISTDTQYF

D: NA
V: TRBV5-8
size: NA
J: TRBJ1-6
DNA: TGTGCCAGCAGGGGTGCGGGACCCGATACAGGTTCACCCCTCCACTTT
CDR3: CASRGAGPDTGSPLHF

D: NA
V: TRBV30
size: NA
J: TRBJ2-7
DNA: TGTGCCTGGAGTGGCGGGACCTACGAGCAGTACTTC
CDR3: CAWSGGTYEQYF

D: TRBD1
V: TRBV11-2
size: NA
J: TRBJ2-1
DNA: TGTGCCAGCAGCAAACAGGGGGCCTCCTACAATGAGCAGTTCTTC
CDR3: CASSKQGASYNEQFF

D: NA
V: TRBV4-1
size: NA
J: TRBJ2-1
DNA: TGCGCCAGCAGCCAAGTTGCGGTAGCGGCCTCCTACAATGAGCAGTTCTTC
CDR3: CASSQVAVAASYNEQFF

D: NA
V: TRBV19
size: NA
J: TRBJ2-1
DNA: TGTGCCTCTTCGGGACTTCCAAATGTCTACAATGAGCAGTTCTTC
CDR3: CASSGLPNVYNEQFF

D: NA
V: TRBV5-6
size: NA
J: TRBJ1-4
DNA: TGTGCCAGCAGCTTGGACCGCCTAAATGAAAAACTGTTTTTT
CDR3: CASSLDRLNEKLFF

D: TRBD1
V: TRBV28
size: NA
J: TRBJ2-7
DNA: TGTGCCACCACGGCTCAGGGACAGGGGGGTTACGAGCAGTACTTC
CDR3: CATTAQGQGGYEQYF

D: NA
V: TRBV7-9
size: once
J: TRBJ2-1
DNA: TGTGCCAGCAGCTTTAGACTTGGCGGTAGTCCGAACAATGAGCAGTTCTTC
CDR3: CASSFRLGGSPNNEQFF

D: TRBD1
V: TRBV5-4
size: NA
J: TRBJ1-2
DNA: TGTGCCAGCAGCCCAGGGACAGGGGTAGGGTATGGCTACACCTTC
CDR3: CASSPGTGVGYGYTF

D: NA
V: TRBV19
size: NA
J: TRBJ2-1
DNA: TGTGCCAGTAGTACAAACCTCCATCAGGGGCGATCCTACAATGAGCAGTTCTTC
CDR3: CASSTNLHQGRSYNEQFF

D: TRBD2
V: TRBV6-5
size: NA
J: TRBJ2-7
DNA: TGTGCCAGCAGTTACGCTAGCGGATACTACGAGCAGTACTTC
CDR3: CASSYASGYYEQYF